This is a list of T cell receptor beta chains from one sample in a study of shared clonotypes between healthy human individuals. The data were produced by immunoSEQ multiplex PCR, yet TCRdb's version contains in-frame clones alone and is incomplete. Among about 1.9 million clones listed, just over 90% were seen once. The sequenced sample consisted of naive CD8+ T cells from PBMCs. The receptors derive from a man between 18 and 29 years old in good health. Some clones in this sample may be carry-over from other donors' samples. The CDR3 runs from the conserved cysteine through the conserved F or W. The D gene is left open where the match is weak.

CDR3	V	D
CASSSPLAGGRYEQYF	TRBV7-9	TRBD2
CASSPTDSLTDTQYF	TRBV6-6	-
CASGSQTRQASHRDSYGYTF	TRBV12-5	-
CASSLEGFSNQPQHF	TRBV5-5	-
CASSSGTTNTGELFF	TRBV28	-
CASSLLAGGPGDTQYF	TRBV27	TRBD2
CASSLPPSYEQYF	TRBV27	-
CASSETGLNQPQHF	TRBV18	TRBD1
CASSQEWTAQETQYF	TRBV4-1	-
CASSEFGSGSSYEQYF	TRBV25-1	TRBD2
CASSGTGGAWNEQFF	TRBV7-9	TRBD1
CASSYEGRDIDTQYF	TRBV6-5	-
CTSSLGGYPYGYTF	TRBV13	-
CASSQGVFAGRQSYTF	TRBV14	-
CSVERTGGQETQYF	TRBV29-1	TRBD1
CASSFSRGYTDTQYF	TRBV27	TRBD1
CASSGGTYNEQFF	TRBV27	-
CASSPPRDSTNNEQFF	TRBV28	TRBD1
CSVGGVLAGVPYNEQFF	TRBV29-1	TRBD2
CASSTRGGSENTEAFF	TRBV14	-
CASSFRVGGQFF	TRBV28	-
CASSLEREGRDNEQFF	TRBV7-2	TRBD2
CASSFNILAGVDEQYF	TRBV28	TRBD2
CASSPSHEWQEQFF	TRBV28	-
CASSGTGTRRETQYF	TRBV27	-
CASSPGLEGTEAFF	TRBV7-9	-
CASSELASGRLGELFF	TRBV2	TRBD2
CASSEPRDRPHNEQFF	TRBV2	TRBD1
CASSSQLGQGGRVNNEQFF	TRBV7-9	TRBD1
CASQLGRIPNIQYF	TRBV19	-
CASSPRKGGDGWTQYF	TRBV10-2	-
CASSFPNRDRAPNEQFF	TRBV27	TRBD1
CASSGGQGHYGYTF	TRBV27	TRBD1
CASSLGPEQYF	TRBV28	-
CASSTRDSLLSRVQFF	TRBV28	-
CATAPDSHEKLFF	TRBV27	-
CATENPGTTEAFF	TRBV15	-
CASRDRGYLSNQPQHF	TRBV19	TRBD1
CASSGTGGFYEQYF	TRBV2	TRBD1
CASSLLGSRGELFF	TRBV27	-
CSAEGLAGGPMYNEQFF	TRBV29-1	TRBD2
CASSQVSGPSYEQYF	TRBV14	-
CASSVAQGYNEQFF	TRBV9	TRBD1
CASSLGLREETQYF	TRBV7-9	-
CASSRGEASYEQYF	TRBV5-4	-
CASSLSGLDGYTF	TRBV27	-
CASSLGQAPAVAFF	TRBV7-9	TRBD1
CATGGPAGDGYEQYF	TRBV15	TRBD2
CASSSRVGSTEAFF	TRBV27	-
CASSLGASSYEQYF	TRBV27	-
CASTGGEKSYGYTF	TRBV10-2	-
CASSTRGDSDNEQFF	TRBV11-3	-
CASRENRGVTEAFF	TRBV28	TRBD1
CASQSGSPGPYEQYF	TRBV19	TRBD2